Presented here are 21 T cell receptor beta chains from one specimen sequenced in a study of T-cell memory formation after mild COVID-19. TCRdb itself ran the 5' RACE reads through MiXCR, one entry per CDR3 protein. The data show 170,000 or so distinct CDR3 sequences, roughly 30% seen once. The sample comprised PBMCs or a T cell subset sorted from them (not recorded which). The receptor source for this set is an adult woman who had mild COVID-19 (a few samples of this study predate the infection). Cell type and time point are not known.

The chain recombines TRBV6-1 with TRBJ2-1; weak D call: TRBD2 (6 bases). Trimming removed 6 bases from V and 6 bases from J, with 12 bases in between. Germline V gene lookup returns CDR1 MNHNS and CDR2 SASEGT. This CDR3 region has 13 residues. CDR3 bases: TGTGCCAGCAGCCGGGGGAACCCCAATGAGCAGTTCTTC. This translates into CASSRGNPNEQFF.

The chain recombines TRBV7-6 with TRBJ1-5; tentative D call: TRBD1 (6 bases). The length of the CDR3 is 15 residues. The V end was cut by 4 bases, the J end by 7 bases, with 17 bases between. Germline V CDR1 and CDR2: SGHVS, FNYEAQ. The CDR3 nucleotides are TGTGCCAGCAGCTCCCTCAGAGAGCAGGGGCAGCCCCAGCATTTT. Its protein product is CASSSLREQGQPQHF. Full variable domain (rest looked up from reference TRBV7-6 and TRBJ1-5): GAGVSQSPRYKVTKRGQDVALRCDPISGHVSLYWYRQALGQGPEFLTYFNYEAQQDKSGLPNDRFSAERPEGSISTLTIQRTEQRDSAMYRCASSSLREQGQPQHFGDGTRLSIL.

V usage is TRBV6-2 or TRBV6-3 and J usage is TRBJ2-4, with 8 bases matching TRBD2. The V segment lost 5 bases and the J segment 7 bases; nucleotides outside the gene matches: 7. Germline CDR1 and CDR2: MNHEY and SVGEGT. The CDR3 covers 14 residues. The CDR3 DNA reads TGTGCCAGCAGTCCTAAGCGGGAGTGGAACATTCAGTACTTC. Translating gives CASSPKREWNIQYF.

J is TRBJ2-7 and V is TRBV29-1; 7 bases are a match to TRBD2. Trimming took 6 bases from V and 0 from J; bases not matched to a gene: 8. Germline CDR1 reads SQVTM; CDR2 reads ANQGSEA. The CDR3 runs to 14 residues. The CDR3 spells CSVVLAVSSYEQYF. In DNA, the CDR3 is TGCAGCGTCGTCCTAGCGGTGAGCTCCTACGAGCAGTACTTC.

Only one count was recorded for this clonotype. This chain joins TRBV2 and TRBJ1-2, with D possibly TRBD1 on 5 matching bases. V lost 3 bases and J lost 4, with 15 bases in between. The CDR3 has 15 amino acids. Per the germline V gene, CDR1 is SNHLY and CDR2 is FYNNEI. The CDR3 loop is CASSEEFQGGYGYTF. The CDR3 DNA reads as TGTGCCAGCAGTGAGGAGTTTCAGGGAGGCTATGGCTACACCTTC.

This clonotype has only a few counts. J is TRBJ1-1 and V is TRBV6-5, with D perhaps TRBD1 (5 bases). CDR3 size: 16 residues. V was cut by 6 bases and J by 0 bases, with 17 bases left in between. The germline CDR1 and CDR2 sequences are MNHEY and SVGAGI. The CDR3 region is CASSPWGGTMNTEAFF. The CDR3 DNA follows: TGTGCCAGCAGCCCATGGGGGGGGACTATGAACACTGAAGCTTTCTTT.

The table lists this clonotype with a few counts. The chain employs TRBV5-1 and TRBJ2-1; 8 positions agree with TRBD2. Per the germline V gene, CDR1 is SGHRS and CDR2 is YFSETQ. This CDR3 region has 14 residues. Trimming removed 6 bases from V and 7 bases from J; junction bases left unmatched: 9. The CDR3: CASTPTSGSNEQFF. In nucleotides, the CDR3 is TGCGCCAGCACACCCACTAGCGGTTCGAATGAGCAGTTCTTC.

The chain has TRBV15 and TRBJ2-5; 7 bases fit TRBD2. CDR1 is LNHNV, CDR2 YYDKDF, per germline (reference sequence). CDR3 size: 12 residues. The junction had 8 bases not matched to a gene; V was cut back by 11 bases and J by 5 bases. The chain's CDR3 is CAAGSSGETQYF. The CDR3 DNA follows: TGTGCCGCGGGGAGTAGCGGGGAGACCCAGTACTTC.

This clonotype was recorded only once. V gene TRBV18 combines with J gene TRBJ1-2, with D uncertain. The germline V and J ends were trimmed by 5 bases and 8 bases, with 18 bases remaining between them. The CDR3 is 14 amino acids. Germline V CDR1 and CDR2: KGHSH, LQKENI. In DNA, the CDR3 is TGTGCCAGCTCAACCGGTATGGGAGGGCGCGGCTACACCTTC. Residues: CASSTGMGGRGYTF.

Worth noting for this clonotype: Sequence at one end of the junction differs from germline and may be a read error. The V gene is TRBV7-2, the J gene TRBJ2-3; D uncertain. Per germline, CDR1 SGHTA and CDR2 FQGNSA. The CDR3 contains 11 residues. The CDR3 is CASSSIDTQYF. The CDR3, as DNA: TGTGCCAGCAGCAGCATAGATACGCAGTATTTT.

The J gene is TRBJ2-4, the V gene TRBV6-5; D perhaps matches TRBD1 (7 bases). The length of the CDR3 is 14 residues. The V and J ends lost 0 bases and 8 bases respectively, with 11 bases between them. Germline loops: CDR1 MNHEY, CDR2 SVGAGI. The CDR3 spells CASSYSQGGDIQYF. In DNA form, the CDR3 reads TGTGCCAGCAGTTACTCCCAGGGGGGTGACATTCAGTACTTC.

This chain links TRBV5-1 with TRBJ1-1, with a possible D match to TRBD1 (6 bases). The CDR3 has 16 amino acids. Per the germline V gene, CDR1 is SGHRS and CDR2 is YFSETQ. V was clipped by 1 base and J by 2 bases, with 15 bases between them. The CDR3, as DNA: TGCGCCAGCAGCTTGAACACAGGGACGTTAAACACTGAAGCTTTCTTT. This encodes CASSLNTGTLNTEAFF.

In DNA, the CDR3 is TGCAGTGCTAGAGCCCACGGAGGCCTGCGGGAGTTCACTGAAGCTTTCTTT. Translation: CSARAHGGLREFTEAFF. This sequence joins TRBV20-1 and TRBJ1-1, with D uncertain. V lost 1 base to trimming and J lost 4 bases, with 22 bases between them. In germline, CDR1 is DFQATT, CDR2 SNEGSKA (reference sequence). CDR3 length: 17 amino acids.

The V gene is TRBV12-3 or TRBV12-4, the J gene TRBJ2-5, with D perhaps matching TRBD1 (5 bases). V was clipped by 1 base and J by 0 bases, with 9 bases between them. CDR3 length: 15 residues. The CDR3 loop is CASSLGTQYQETQYF. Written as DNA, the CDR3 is TGTGCCAGCAGTTTAGGGACACAGTACCAAGAGACCCAGTACTTC.

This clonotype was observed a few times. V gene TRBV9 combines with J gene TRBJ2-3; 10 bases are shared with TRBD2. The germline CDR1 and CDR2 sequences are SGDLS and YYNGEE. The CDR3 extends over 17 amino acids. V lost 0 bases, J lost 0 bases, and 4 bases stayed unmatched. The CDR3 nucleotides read TGTGCCAGCAGCGTAGGAGCGGGGGGGCCGAGCACAGATACGCAGTATTTT. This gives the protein CASSVGAGGPSTDTQYF.

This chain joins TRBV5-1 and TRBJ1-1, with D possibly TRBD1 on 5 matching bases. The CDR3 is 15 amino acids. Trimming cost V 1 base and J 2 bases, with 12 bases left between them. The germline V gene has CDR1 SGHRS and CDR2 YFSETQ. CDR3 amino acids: CASSLTGGRNTEAFF. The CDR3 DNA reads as TGCGCCAGCAGCTTGACGGGGGGACGTAACACTGAAGCTTTCTTT.

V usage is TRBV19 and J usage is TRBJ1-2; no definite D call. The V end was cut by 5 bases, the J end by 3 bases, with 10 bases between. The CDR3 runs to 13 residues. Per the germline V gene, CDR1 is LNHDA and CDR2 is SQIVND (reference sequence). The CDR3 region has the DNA TGTGCCAGTAGTTGGGGAGTGGACTATGGCTACACCTTC. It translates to CASSWGVDYGYTF.

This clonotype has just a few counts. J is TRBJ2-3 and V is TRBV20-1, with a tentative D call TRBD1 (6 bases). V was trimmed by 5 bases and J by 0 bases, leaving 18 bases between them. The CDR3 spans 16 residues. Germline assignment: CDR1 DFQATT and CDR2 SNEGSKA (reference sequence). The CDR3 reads CSAPKDRSRSTDTQYF. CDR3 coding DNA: TGCAGTGCTCCCAAAGACAGGTCCCGTAGCACAGATACGCAGTATTTT.

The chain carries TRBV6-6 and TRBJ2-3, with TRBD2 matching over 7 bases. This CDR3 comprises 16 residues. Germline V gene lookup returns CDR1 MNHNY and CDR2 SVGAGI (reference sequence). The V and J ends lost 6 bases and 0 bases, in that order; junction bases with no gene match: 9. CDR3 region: CASSREERPSTDTQYF. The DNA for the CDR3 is TGTGCCAGCAGCCGGGAGGAACGGCCTAGCACAGATACGCAGTATTTT.

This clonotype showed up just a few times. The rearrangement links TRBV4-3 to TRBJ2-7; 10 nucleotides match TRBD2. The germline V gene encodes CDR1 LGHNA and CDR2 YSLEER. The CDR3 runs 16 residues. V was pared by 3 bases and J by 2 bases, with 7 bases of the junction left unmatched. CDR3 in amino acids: CASSQYLAGATYEQYF. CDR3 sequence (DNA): TGCGCCAGCAGCCAGTACCTAGCGGGAGCCACCTACGAGCAGTACTTC.

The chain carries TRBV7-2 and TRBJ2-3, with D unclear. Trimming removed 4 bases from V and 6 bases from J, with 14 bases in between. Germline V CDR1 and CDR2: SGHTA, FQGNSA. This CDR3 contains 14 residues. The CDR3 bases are TGTGCCAGCAGCTCCGGGCCTAGTCCGGATACGCAGTATTTT. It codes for CASSSGPSPDTQYF.